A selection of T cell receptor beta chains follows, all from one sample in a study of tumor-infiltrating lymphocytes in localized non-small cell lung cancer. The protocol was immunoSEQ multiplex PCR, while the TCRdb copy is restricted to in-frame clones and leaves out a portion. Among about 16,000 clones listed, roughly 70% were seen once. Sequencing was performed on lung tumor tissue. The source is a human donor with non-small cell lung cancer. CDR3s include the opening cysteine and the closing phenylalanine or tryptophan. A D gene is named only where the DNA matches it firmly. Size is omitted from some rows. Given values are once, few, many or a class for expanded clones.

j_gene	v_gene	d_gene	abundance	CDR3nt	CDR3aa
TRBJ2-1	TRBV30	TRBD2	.	TGTGCCTGGAGTGTACGGGGGGGGACTAGCAATGAGCAGTTCTTC	CAWSVRGGTSNEQFF
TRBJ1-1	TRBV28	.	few	TGTGCCAGCAGTTTGGGGGTCCTGAACACTGAAGCTTTCTTT	CASSLGVLNTEAFF
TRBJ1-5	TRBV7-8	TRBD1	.	TGTGCCAGCCGAGCGGACAGGGGTGGCAATCAGCCCCAGCATTTT	CASRADRGGNQPQHF
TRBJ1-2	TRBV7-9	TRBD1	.	TGTGCCAGCAGCTTAGACAGGGGGCAGAATGGCTACACCTTC	CASSLDRGQNGYTF
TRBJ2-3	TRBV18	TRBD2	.	TGTGCCAGCTCACCTGCCGGGAGGACTCATCTTCCTCCAGATACGCAGTATTTT	CASSPAGRTHLPPDTQYF
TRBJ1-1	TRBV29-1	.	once	TGCAGCGTTGATCAGAGGGTTGAAGCTTTCTTT	CSVDQRVEAFF
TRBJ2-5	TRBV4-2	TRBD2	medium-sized	TGTGCCAGCAGCCAAGGGGTGGCGGGGGGAGAAGAGACCCAGTACTTC	CASSQGVAGGEETQYF
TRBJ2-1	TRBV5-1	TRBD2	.	TGCGCCAGCAGCTTCACTAGCGGGGGGTTTAATGAGCAGTTCTTC	CASSFTSGGFNEQFF
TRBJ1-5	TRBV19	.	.	TGTGCCAGTACCACAAGCGGGGGGACTAAGCAGCCCCAGCATTTT	CASTTSGGTKQPQHF
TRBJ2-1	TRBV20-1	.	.	TGCAGTGCTAGAGGGCTAGTGCAGTTCTTC	CSARGLVQFF
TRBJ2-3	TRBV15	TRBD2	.	TGTGCCACCAGCAGAGGGGATAGCGGGAGGGTCACAGATACGCAGTATTTT	CATSRGDSGRVTDTQYF
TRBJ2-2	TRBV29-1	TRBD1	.	TGCAGCGGGAGACACAGGGGTGCCGGGGAGCTGTTTTTT	CSGRHRGAGELFF
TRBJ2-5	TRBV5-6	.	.	TGTGCCAGCAGCGCCCGGACCTCCCAAGAGACCCAGTACTTC	CASSARTSQETQYF
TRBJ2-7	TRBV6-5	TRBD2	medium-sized	TGTGCCAGCAGTTATGGGACTAGCGGGAGTTTGGGCGAGCAGTACTTC	CASSYGTSGSLGEQYF
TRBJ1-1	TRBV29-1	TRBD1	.	TGCAGCGTAGCGCTACAGGGGGGGTACACTGAAGCTTTCTTT	CSVALQGGYTEAFF
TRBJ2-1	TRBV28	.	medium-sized	TGTGCCAGCAGTTTCTTCTCCCTGGGGAATGAGCAGTTCTTC	CASSFFSLGNEQFF
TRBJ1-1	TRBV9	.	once	TGTGCCAGCAGCCCCACCTCCTGGCCTGAAGCTTTCTTT	CASSPTSWPEAFF
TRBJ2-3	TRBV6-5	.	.	TGTGCCAGCAGTTACTCGCCGGGAACCACAGATACGCAGTATTTT	CASSYSPGTTDTQYF
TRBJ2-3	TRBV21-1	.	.	TGTGCCAGCAGCACGCCGGGAGGGCCGAGGAGAGTGGATACGCAGTATTTT	CASSTPGGPRRVDTQYF
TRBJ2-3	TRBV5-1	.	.	TGCGCCAGCAGCTTGGATGGGGGACCCACAGATACGCAGTATTTT	CASSLDGGPTDTQYF
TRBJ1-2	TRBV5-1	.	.	TGCGCCAGCAGCTTTGGTGGCAGGGCTGGTTATGGCTACACCTTC	CASSFGGRAGYGYTF
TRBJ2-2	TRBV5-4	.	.	TGTGCCAGCAGCTTGGCCGGGGTAGGGGGGGCCACCGGGGAGCTGTTTTTT	CASSLAGVGGATGELFF
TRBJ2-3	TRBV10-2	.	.	TGCGCCAGCAGTCGTAGCACAGATACGCAGTATTTT	CASSRSTDTQYF
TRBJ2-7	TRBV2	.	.	TGTGCCAGCAGTGGGAGACAGGCCGAATCCTACGAGCAGTACTTC	CASSGRQAESYEQYF
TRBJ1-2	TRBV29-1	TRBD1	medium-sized	TGCAGCGTCACCGGGACAGACTATGGCTACACCTTC	CSVTGTDYGYTF
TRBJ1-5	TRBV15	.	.	TGTGCCACCAGCAGAGAGGCGGGGCAGCCCCAGCATTTT	CATSREAGQPQHF
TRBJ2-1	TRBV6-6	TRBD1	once	TGTGCCAGCAGTTACTCGAGGGACAGGGCCAACAATGAGCAGTTCTTC	CASSYSRDRANNEQFF
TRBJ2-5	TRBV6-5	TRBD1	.	TGTGCCAGCAGTGCCACAGGGGGCGCGGAGACCCAGTACTTC	CASSATGGAETQYF